The 26 T cell receptor beta chains presented below share a single source sample, sequenced in a study of CD8+ T cells in alopecia areata. The sequencing template was cDNA reverse transcribed from extracted RNA. Profiling relied on immunoSEQ multiplex PCR, and the TCRdb table lists in-frame clones only, not all of them. The table includes almost 250,000 clones, less than 80% detected once. Specimen: CD4+ T cells sorted from blood, collected at week 0. The receptors were sampled from a human donor with alopecia areata.

V and J are TRBV14 and TRBJ2-1; D tentatively reads TRBD1 or TRBD2 (5 bases each). CDR3 length equals 14 residues. CDR1 and CDR2 from the germline V gene are SGHDN and FVKESK. V lost 4 bases to trimming and J lost 4 bases, with 11 bases between them. The CDR3 protein is CASSRDHPYNEQFF. The CDR3, as DNA: TGTGCCAGCAGCCGGGACCACCCTTACAATGAGCAGTTCTTC.

The V call is TRBV2, the J call TRBJ2-1, with TRBD2 matching 8 bases. J was trimmed by 4 bases and V by 6 bases; bases with no gene match: 5. The CDR3 spans 14 residues. Germline V gene lookup returns CDR1 SNHLY and CDR2 FYNNEI. CDR3 DNA sequence: TGTGCCAGCAGGAAAGCGGGGGCTTACAATGAGCAGTTCTTC. Translated: CASRKAGAYNEQFF.

Comments on this clone: The sample contains more than one DNA sequence encoding this CDR3. This chain links TRBV9 with TRBJ2-3, with D unresolved. V gave up 0 bases and J gave up 3 bases, with 5 bases separating them. The CDR3 runs 13 residues. Germline CDR1 SGDLS, CDR2 YYNGEE. The CDR3 sequence: CASSVGVTDTQYF. The CDR3 bases are TGTGCCAGCAGCGTAGGTGTGACAGATACGCAGTATTTT.

The chain uses TRBV30 and TRBJ1-1; 10 bases align to TRBD1. V was clipped by 2 bases and J by 4 bases; unmatched bases: 4. Germline values: CDR1 GTSNPN, CDR2 SVGIG (reference sequence). The CDR3 extends over 14 amino acids. Written as DNA, the CDR3 is TGTGCCTGGAGTATTCGGACAGGGGGCACTGAAGCTTTCTTT. Translated: CAWSIRTGGTEAFF.

The chain links TRBV5-6 to TRBJ1-5, with D unclear. Trimming removed 0 bases at V and 1 base at J, with 8 bases between. The CDR3 runs to 15 residues. Germline values: CDR1 SGHDT, CDR2 YYEEEE. The CDR3 nucleotides are TGTGCCAGCAGCTTGGAGGGCCGGAGCAATCAGCCCCAGCATTTT. This translates into CASSLEGRSNQPQHF.

The chain uses TRBV29-1 and TRBJ2-5; the D call may be TRBD1 or TRBD2 (5 bases each). Trimming left V 5 bases short and J 5 bases short, with 9 bases between. Germline lookup yields CDR1 SQVTM and CDR2 ANQGSEA. CDR3 size: 11 residues. The CDR3 sequence is CSVIGGETQYF. The CDR3 DNA reads TGCAGCGTTATTGGGGGTGAGACCCAGTACTTC. The whole variable domain, remainder taken from reference TRBV29-1 and TRBJ2-5, is SAVISQKPSRDICQRGTSLTIQCQVDSQVTMMFWYRQQPGQSLTLIATANQGSEATYESGFVIDKFPISRPNLTFSTLTVSNMSPEDSSIYLCSVIGGETQYFGPGTRLLVL.

Details on this clone: Within the sample, other DNA sequences also encode this same CDR3. This chain connects TRBV7-9 to TRBJ1-1; 7 positions agree with TRBD1. The germline V gene encodes CDR1 SEHNR and CDR2 FQNEAQ (reference sequence). The CDR3 spans 13 residues. With V trimmed by 1 base and J by 4 bases, 0 bases remained unmatched. CDR3 protein: CASSLDRGTEAFF. Here the CDR3 DNA reads TGTGCCAGCAGCTTAGACAGGGGCACTGAAGCTTTCTTT.

This clone was seen only a few times. The J gene is TRBJ1-5, the V gene TRBV7-9; 7 nucleotides agree with TRBD1. Germline CDR1 is SEHNR and CDR2 is FQNEAQ (reference sequence). Trimming cost V 3 bases and J 6 bases; bases outside gene matches: 8. The CDR3 loop spans 15 amino acids. CDR3 protein: CASSFGGGVTQPQHF. The CDR3 DNA reads as TGTGCCAGCAGCTTCGGAGGGGGCGTGACTCAGCCCCAGCATTTT.

The rearrangement links TRBV7-3 to TRBJ1-1; TRBD1 is a possible D gene (5 bases). Trimming left V 1 base short and J 7 bases short, with 13 bases between. CDR1 SGHTA and CDR2 FQGTGA come from the germline V gene. The CDR3 length is 14 residues. The CDR3 nucleotides are TGTGCCAGCAGCTTAAGCAGGGAAAGTCGTGAAGCTTTCTTT. The encoded protein is CASSLSRESREAFF.

CDR3 loop: CASSLHSTLAGTQYF. In DNA form, the CDR3 reads TGTGCCAGCAGTTTGCACAGTACCCTCGCGGGGACCCAGTACTTC. The rearrangement links TRBV27 to TRBJ2-5; tentatively, D is TRBD2 (5 bases). Germline V gene data show CDR1 as MNHEY and CDR2 as SMNVEV (reference sequence). The CDR3 covers 15 residues. Trimming removed 3 bases at V and 7 bases at J, with 18 bases between.

The V call is TRBV27, the J call TRBJ1-1; D gene uncertain. The CDR3 totals 13 residues. Trimming cost V 7 bases and J 3 bases, with 12 bases left between them. The germline V gene encodes CDR1 MNHEY and CDR2 SMNVEV (reference sequence). The CDR3 bases are TGTGCCAGCAAATTTTCGGGGTACACTGAAGCTTTCTTT. This encodes CASKFSGYTEAFF.

This clone is a singleton in its sample. This chain joins TRBV7-9 and TRBJ2-1, with TRBD1 matching over 7 bases. This CDR3 comprises 13 residues. Per the germline V gene, CDR1 is SEHNR and CDR2 is FQNEAQ (reference sequence). With 8 bases clipped from V and 3 bases from J, the junction kept 4 bases outside the gene matches. The DNA for the CDR3 is TGTGCCAGCCGACAGGGAAACTACAATGAGCAGTTCTTC. Translated: CASRQGNYNEQFF.

The J gene is TRBJ1-5, the V gene TRBV5-6; D uncertain. Germline V gene data show CDR1 as SGHDT and CDR2 as YYEEEE. The CDR3 contains 13 residues. V dropped 1 base and J dropped 4 bases, with 6 bases sitting between them. CDR3 sequence: CASSLTGNQPQHF. The CDR3 nucleotides are TGTGCCAGCAGCTTGACGGGGAATCAGCCCCAGCATTTT.

The V call is TRBV2, the J call TRBJ1-6; D gene unclear. CDR1 is SNHLY, CDR2 FYNNEI, per germline. The CDR3 is 14 amino acids. The germline V and J ends were trimmed by 1 base and 10 bases, with 11 bases remaining between them. The CDR3 loop reads CASSEGGGGSPLHF. The CDR3 DNA follows: TGTGCCAGCAGTGAAGGGGGAGGAGGATCACCCCTCCACTTT.

The rearrangement uses TRBV23-1 and TRBJ1-5; D uncertain. TRBV23-1 is an ORF, with its function uncertain. The CDR3 is made up of 14 amino acids. V was shortened by 0 bases and J by 8 bases, with 11 bases between the two germline ends. The CDR3: CASSQSLRSEPQHF. In DNA, the CDR3 is TGCGCCAGCAGTCAATCTCTCCGTTCCGAGCCCCAGCATTTT.

The chain links TRBV29-1 to TRBJ2-5; perhaps TRBD2 as D (6 bases). The CDR3 covers 11 residues. Trimming took 5 bases from V and 7 from J, leaving 11 bases between them. CDR1 SQVTM and CDR2 ANQGSEA come from the germline V gene. The CDR3 DNA reads TGCAGCGTTTTCAAGGAGGGGACCCAGTACTTC. Encoded protein: CSVFKEGTQYF. The complete variable domain, with remaining parts taken from reference TRBV29-1 and TRBJ2-5, reads SAVISQKPSRDICQRGTSLTIQCQVDSQVTMMFWYRQQPGQSLTLIATANQGSEATYESGFVIDKFPISRPNLTFSTLTVSNMSPEDSSIYLCSVFKEGTQYFGPGTRLLVL.

The CDR3 sequence is CATSRDPYGSNSPLHF. As DNA, the CDR3 is TGTGCCACCAGCAGAGATCCTTACGGGAGTAATTCACCCCTCCACTTT. The V gene is TRBV15, the J gene TRBJ1-6, with D unresolved. CDR3 length: 16 amino acids. V lost 0 bases and J lost 6, with 12 bases in between. In germline, CDR1 is LNHNV, CDR2 YYDKDF (reference sequence).

The chain combines TRBV6-6 with TRBJ2-4; weak D call: TRBD1 (5 bases). Germline V lookup: CDR1 MNHNY, CDR2 SVGAGI (reference sequence). With 11 bases removed from V and 2 bases from J, the gap between germline ends came to 13 bases. The CDR3 is 13 amino acids. The chain's CDR3 is CASLQGPKNIQYF. CDR3 DNA: TGTGCCTCCCTCCAGGGCCCCAAAAACATTCAGTACTTC.

This chain links TRBV2 with TRBJ1-5, with D uncertain. V was cut by 6 bases and J by 2 bases, with 8 bases left in between. CDR1 is SNHLY and CDR2 is FYNNEI in the germline V gene. The CDR3 has 13 amino acids. Here the CDR3 reads CASSWGGNQPQHF. The CDR3 DNA reads TGTGCCAGCAGCTGGGGTGGCAATCAGCCCCAGCATTTT.

This chain links TRBV18 with TRBJ2-7; TRBD2 might be the D (5 bases). V lost 3 bases and J 5 bases, leaving 17 bases between the germline ends. The germline CDR1 and CDR2 sequences are KGHSH and LQKENI. The CDR3 extends over 15 amino acids. In DNA form, the CDR3 reads TGTGCCAGCTCACCCCCGGGTGGTTTGAGGGACGAGCAGTACTTC. It yields the protein CASSPPGGLRDEQYF. Drawing the rest from reference TRBV18 and TRBJ2-7, the complete variable domain is NAGVMQNPRHLVRRRGQEARLRCSPMKGHSHVYWYRQLPEEGLKFMVYLQKENIIDESGMPKERFSAEFPKEGPSILRIQQVVRGDSAAYFCASSPPGGLRDEQYFGPGTRLTVT.

This chain links TRBV4-3 with TRBJ1-6; tentatively, D is TRBD1 (5 bases). Trimming left V 4 bases short and J 8 bases short, with 9 bases between. CDR3 size: 13 residues. Germline V gives CDR1 LGHNA, CDR2 YSLEER. The CDR3 DNA follows: TGCGCCAGCAGCCGGGACCTTCATTCACCCCTCCACTTT. This encodes CASSRDLHSPLHF.

The chain recombines TRBV29-1 with TRBJ2-3; D may match TRBD1 or TRBD2 (5 bases each). The V and J ends lost 3 bases and 4 bases respectively, with 14 bases between them. The CDR3 length is 14 residues. Germline V lookup: CDR1 SQVTM, CDR2 ANQGSEA. Here the CDR3 reads CSVDAGTRADTQYF. The CDR3 nucleotides read TGCAGCGTTGACGCAGGGACCCGCGCAGATACGCAGTATTTT.

This clone has a handful of counts. The chain couples TRBV29-1 to TRBJ2-5; maybe TRBD2 (6 bases). Germline assignment: CDR1 SQVTM and CDR2 ANQGSEA. The CDR3 runs to 11 residues. The CDR3 bases are TGCGCGGCGGGGCCACAAGAGACCCAGTACTTC. This gives the protein CAAGPQETQYF.

The V call is TRBV7-2, the J call TRBJ1-3, with TRBD1 identical over 7 bases. V trimming: 1 base; J trimming: 4 bases; junction bases outside the gene matches: 4. This CDR3 has 15 amino acids. CDR1 and CDR2 (germline): SGHTA, FQGNSA. Here the CDR3 reads CASSLVGGLGNTIYF. The CDR3 bases are TGTGCCAGCAGCTTAGTAGGGGGCCTGGGAAACACCATATATTTT.

The CDR3 DNA reads TGCAGCGTTCAAGGGACTACCCGGTCGGAGACCCAGTACTTC. Encoded protein: CSVQGTTRSETQYF. The chain recombines TRBV29-1 with TRBJ2-5, with TRBD2 matching over 7 bases. The CDR3 loop spans 14 amino acids. Germline V gene sequence: CDR1 SQVTM, CDR2 ANQGSEA. J lost 5 bases, V lost 5 bases, and 11 bases had no gene match.

The J gene is TRBJ1-2, the V gene TRBV15; D not resolved. The CDR3 is 13 amino acids. V lost 4 bases and J 4 bases, leaving 10 bases between the germline ends. The germline V gene encodes CDR1 LNHNV and CDR2 YYDKDF (reference sequence). The CDR3 region has the DNA TGTGCCACCAGCACCGGGGAGTCCTATGGCTACACCTTC. Translation: CATSTGESYGYTF.